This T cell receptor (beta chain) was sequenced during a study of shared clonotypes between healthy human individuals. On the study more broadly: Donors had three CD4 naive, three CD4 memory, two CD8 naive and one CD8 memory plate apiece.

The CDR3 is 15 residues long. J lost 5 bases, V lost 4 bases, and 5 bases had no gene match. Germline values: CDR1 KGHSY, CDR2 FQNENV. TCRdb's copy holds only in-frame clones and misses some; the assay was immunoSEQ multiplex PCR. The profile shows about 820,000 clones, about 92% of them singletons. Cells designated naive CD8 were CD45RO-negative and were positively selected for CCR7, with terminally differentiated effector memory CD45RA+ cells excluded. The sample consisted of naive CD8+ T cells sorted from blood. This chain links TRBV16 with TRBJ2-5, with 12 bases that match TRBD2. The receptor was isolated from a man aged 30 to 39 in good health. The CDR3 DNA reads TGTGCCAGCAGCCTAGTGACTAGCGGGAGTGAGACCCAGTACTTC. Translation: CASSLVTSGSETQYF.